This TCR beta chain is drawn from a study of cytomegalovirus exposure and HLA in healthy donors. Study outcomes and limitations: A few CMV-associated chains proved CMV antigen-specific in vitro.

Worth noting for this clone: Its antigen remains unidentified.

The CDR3 length is 13 residues. Germline lookup yields CDR1 SGHTA and CDR2 FQGNSA. Trimming stripped 6 bases from V and 7 bases from J, with 13 bases between. Generated by immunoSEQ multiplex PCR, the TCRdb table keeps only in-frame clones and is missing some. The sample contains 85,000 to 120,000 clones, around 89% of which appear only once. The TCR was taken from a woman under 30 in good health and CMV-seropositive. The V call is TRBV7-2, the J call TRBJ2-1; perhaps TRBD2 as D (6 bases). Sequencing was carried out using PBMCs. CDR3 coding DNA: TGTGCCAGCAGGCCGGAGGGTTGGAATGAGCAGTTCTTC. This sequence encodes CASRPEGWNEQFF. Together with reference TRBV7-2 and TRBJ2-1, the CDR3 gives the full variable domain: GAGVSQSPSNKVTEKGKDVELRCDPISGHTALYWYRQSLGQGLEFLIYFQGNSAPDKSGLPSDRFSAERTGGSVSTLTIQRTQQEDSAVYLCASRPEGWNEQFFGPGTRLTVL.